This T cell receptor beta chain was retrieved from a study of T cells in Graves' hyperthyroidism and ophthalmopathy. Amplification of TCR beta CDR3 regions was performed using RNA transcripts as template. HTBI primers were the set used in a first-round RT-PCR of the TCR CDR3. TCRdb re-derived calls from the multiplex PCR reads in MiXCR, one entry per CDR3 protein. Among about 700,000 distinct CDR3 sequences listed, over 40% were seen once. Whole-study results and caveats: The majority of expanded thyroid clonotypes above 0.001 also appeared in blood. The model anticipated ophthalmopathy a median approximately 6.6 months pre-onset.

This clonotype was seen only a few times. What it binds is unknown. The CDR3 contains 16 residues. The ends lost 0 bases at V and 5 bases at J; junction bases unmatched: 4. Germline loops: CDR1 SGHNT, CDR2 YYREEE (reference sequence). The specimen sequenced was peripheral blood or thyroid tissue (not recorded which). The chain recombines TRBV5-4 with TRBJ1-4, with 10 nucleotides matching TRBD1. The TCR originated in an adult man with Graves' disease, either hyperthyroidism or ophthalmopathy (not recorded which). The CDR3 bases are TGTGCCAGCAGCTTGGTTCCGGGACAGGGGAATGAAAAACTGTTTTTT. This gives the protein CASSLVPGQGNEKLFF.